This section outlines one T cell receptor beta chain sequence together with its context. Method: immunoSEQ multiplex PCR; TCRdb's copy keeps in-frame clones and lacks some. Among tens of thousands of clones listed, 90% were seen once. V was pared by 2 bases and J by 0 bases, with 6 bases between. CDR3 length: 15 residues. Germline CDR1 reads SGHDT; CDR2 reads YYEEEE. The record originates from a study of T cell changes during pregnancy in multiple sclerosis. The specimen was CD8+ T cells from peripheral blood mononuclear cells, collected before pregnancy. This chain uses TRBV5-6 with TRBJ2-6, with a possible D match to TRBD2 (5 bases). This receptor was obtained from a female donor with multiple sclerosis, enrolled in a pregnancy study. The CDR3 region is CASSFGDSGANVLTF. CDR3 in DNA: TGTGCCAGCAGCTTCGGGGACTCTGGGGCCAACGTCCTGACTTTC.